Listed below are T cell receptor beta chains from one sample, sequenced in a study of blood T cells in healthy people across ages. TCRdb itself ran the 5' RACE reads through MiXCR, one entry per CDR3 protein. The sample gives under 2,000,000 distinct CDR3 sequences, roughly 52% of which show up once; roughly 2.1% is in the top ten. Material for sequencing was blood. The origin of the receptors is a woman in her thirties or forties in good health. The CDR3 runs from the conserved cysteine through the conserved F or W. The D gene is left open where the match is weak. Expanded clones get a size class; other rows say once, few or many, or leave the size out.

size,J,V,D,DNA,CDR3
-,TRBJ1-2,TRBV2,-,TGTGCCAGCAGTGAGGGTACAGGAATGTATGGCTATGGCTACACCTTC,CASSEGTGMYGYGYTF
-,TRBJ1-1,TRBV20-1,TRBD1,TGCAGTGCTCGGCAGGGGGGACGCACTGAAGCTTTCTTT,CSARQGGRTEAFF
-,TRBJ2-5,TRBV4-3,TRBD2,TGCGCCAGCAGCCAAGATCCAGCGGGGGGGCTCCAAGAGACCCAGTACTTC,CASSQDPAGGLQETQYF
-,TRBJ2-1,TRBV5-5,TRBD1,TGTGCCAGCAGCTTGGTGCCGGGACAGGGGCCCTCCTACAATGAGCAGTTCTTC,CASSLVPGQGPSYNEQFF
-,TRBJ2-1,TRBV7-3,TRBD2,TGTGCCAGCAGCCCGACCACCTCTAGCGGGGGGCCGGGCAATGAGCAGTTCTTC,CASSPTTSSGGPGNEQFF
few,TRBJ2-7,TRBV13,TRBD1,TGTGCCAGCAGCCACCCGACAGGGGTAAAGCCTAACTCCTACGAGCAGTACTTC,CASSHPTGVKPNSYEQYF
once,TRBJ2-7,TRBV29-1,-,TGCAGCGTTGAACGGCCATACAATGAGCAGTACTTC,CSVERPYNEQYF
-,TRBJ1-4,TRBV29-1,TRBD1,TGCAGCGTTGCGGACAGGGGGCCTGAAAAACTGTTTTTT,CSVADRGPEKLFF
-,TRBJ1-6,TRBV9,-,TGTGCCAGCAGCACTTCGACGGTTGGTAGCTCCTATAATTCACCCCTCCACTTT,CASSTSTVGSSYNSPLHF
-,TRBJ2-5,TRBV5-1,-,TGCGCCAGCAGCTTGGCGAGCAGGGGAAAAGAGACCCAGTACTTC,CASSLASRGKETQYF
few,TRBJ1-2,TRBV12-3/TRBV12-4,TRBD1,TGTGCCAGCAGCTTGACAGGGAAAGGCTATGGCTACACCTTC,CASSLTGKGYGYTF
once,TRBJ2-1,TRBV6-2/TRBV6-3,-,TGTGCCAGCCTGAGCCGCTCCTACAATGAGCAGTTCTTC,CASLSRSYNEQFF
few,TRBJ1-2,TRBV20-1,-,TGCAGTGCTAGAGACCCCGGGGCTGACTATGGCTACACCTTC,CSARDPGADYGYTF
-,TRBJ2-1,TRBV11-1,-,TGTGCCAGCAGCTTAGTCCCTACCCTCATCTCCTACAATGAGCAGTTCTTC,CASSLVPTLISYNEQFF
few,TRBJ2-7,TRBV7-9,TRBD1,TGTGCCAGCAGCTTAACAGGGGGACTCAGGGACGAGCAGTACTTC,CASSLTGGLRDEQYF
few,TRBJ2-5,TRBV20-1,-,TGCAGTGCAGAAAGGCCGGGGGTTAGCGGCACGTACCAAGAGACCCAGTACTTC,CSAERPGVSGTYQETQYF
few,TRBJ2-5,TRBV20-1,TRBD1,TGCAGTGCTAGATCCCCCGGGACAGGGGGTCAAGAGACCCAGTACTTC,CSARSPGTGGQETQYF
once,TRBJ2-5,TRBV7-2,TRBD2,TGTGCCAGCAGCTTAGCTTGGCGGGGGGGCCAAGAGACCCAGTACTTC,CASSLAWRGGQETQYF
-,TRBJ2-1,TRBV7-6,-,TGTGCCAGCAGCTTTGAGACAGAACAGTTCTTC,CASSFETEQFF
-,TRBJ2-3,TRBV27,TRBD2,TGTGCCAGCATGTGGACTAGCGGGGCAGATACGCAGTATTTT,CASMWTSGADTQYF
-,TRBJ2-2,TRBV11-3,TRBD2,TGTGCCAGCAGCTTAGACGGGGGGGCCACCGGGGAGCTGTTTTTT,CASSLDGGATGELFF
-,TRBJ2-3,TRBV5-6,TRBD2,TGTGCCAGCAGCTCGGGACTAGCGCAGCCAGATACGCAGTATTTT,CASSSGLAQPDTQYF
many,TRBJ2-7,TRBV5-1,TRBD1,TGCGCCAGCAGCTTAAGGACAGGGAGCTTGTACGAGCAGTACTTC,CASSLRTGSLYEQYF
few,TRBJ2-3,TRBV7-2,TRBD1,TGTGCCAGCAGCGTGGGACAGGGTAACGCAGATACGCAGTATTTT,CASSVGQGNADTQYF
-,TRBJ2-5,TRBV25-1,-,TGTGCCACGCACGAGTGGCAGCAAGAGACCCAGTACTTC,CATHEWQQETQYF
-,TRBJ1-2,TRBV6-6,TRBD1,TGTGCCAGCCGCGACAGGGGGCTGATCTATGGCTACACCTTC,CASRDRGLIYGYTF
-,TRBJ2-1,TRBV5-1,TRBD2,TGCGCCAGTAGCTTATTTAGCGGGGGGGCCTACAATGAGCAGTTCTTC,CASSLFSGGAYNEQFF
-,TRBJ2-1,TRBV4-3,TRBD2,TGCGCCAGCAGCCAAGGACTAGCGGGGGGGCCTGAATACAATGAGCAGTTCTTC,CASSQGLAGGPEYNEQFF
many,TRBJ2-3,TRBV20-1,-,TGCAGTGCTAGGGCAGATACGCAGTATTTT,CSARADTQYF
few,TRBJ2-7,TRBV4-2,TRBD2,TGTGCCAGCAGCCAATCCAGCGGGGGGGCTTACGAGCAGTACTTC,CASSQSSGGAYEQYF
few,TRBJ2-3,TRBV29-1,TRBD2,TGCAGCGTTGAAGGCTCTAGGCTAGCGGAGAAAAGCACAGATACGCAGTATTTT,CSVEGSRLAEKSTDTQYF
-,TRBJ1-2,TRBV7-6,-,TGTGCCAGCAGCTTAATCAGTGCAGCGTCTCTGGACTACACCTTC,CASSLISAASLDYTF
-,TRBJ2-5,TRBV6-5,-,TGTGCCAGCAGTCATAGGGGGGGACAAGAGACCCAGTACTTC,CASSHRGGQETQYF
-,TRBJ1-2,TRBV12-3/TRBV12-4,-,TGTGCCAGCAGTTCCCGTTGGGTGGACCGCTATGGCTACACCTTC,CASSSRWVDRYGYTF
-,TRBJ2-5,TRBV20-1,-,TGCAGTGCTGCGACGACCCGGACTACCCTAAAAGAGACCCAGTACTTC,CSAATTRTTLKETQYF
-,TRBJ2-7,TRBV7-2,TRBD2,TGTGCCAGCAGCTTAGTCGGACGATCCTCGGGACTAGCGAGCGAGCAGTACTTC,CASSLVGRSSGLASEQYF
-,TRBJ2-1,TRBV29-1,-,TGCAGCGTTGAAGCGGTACTAGGCGGGACCTACAATGAGCAGTTCTTC,CSVEAVLGGTYNEQFF
-,TRBJ2-3,TRBV4-1,-,TGCGCCAGCAGCCAAGATGGGGAGCGAGCAGGCGCGCAGTATTTT,CASSQDGERAGAQYF
-,TRBJ1-6,TRBV7-2,-,TGTGCCAGCACCGTCTTGGGGACCTATAATTCACCCCTCCACTTT,CASTVLGTYNSPLHF
-,TRBJ2-5,TRBV25-1,TRBD1,TGTGCCAGCAGTGCCCAGGGACAGGGGGAGACCCAGTACTTC,CASSAQGQGETQYF
-,TRBJ2-1,TRBV10-3,-,TGTGCCATCGGCTATCGGGGGCCTGAAAATGAGCAGTTCTTC,CAIGYRGPENEQFF
many,TRBJ1-2,TRBV7-2,-,TGTGCCAGCAGCCGGGGCTTTGGCTATGGCTACACCTTC,CASSRGFGYGYTF
-,TRBJ2-7,TRBV27,-,TGTGCCAGCAGTACGACAGGGAGGGGCTACGAGCAGTACTTC,CASSTTGRGYEQYF
-,TRBJ2-5,TRBV9,-,TGTGCCAGCAGCGTAAGGGGCTTGGGATTGGAGACCCAGTACTTC,CASSVRGLGLETQYF
-,TRBJ2-7,TRBV20-1,-,TGCAGTGCGAGGACACGGACGGGATCTTCTGGGCAGTACTTC,CSARTRTGSSGQYF
many,TRBJ2-7,TRBV25-1,-,TGTGCCAGCAGGCAGGCCTACGAGCAGTACTTC,CASRQAYEQYF
-,TRBJ2-3,TRBV4-3,TRBD1,TGCGCCAGCAGCCAAGAAAGAGCCAACGGACAGGGCCCAGATGCGCAGTATTTT,CASSQERANGQGPDAQYF
-,TRBJ2-5,TRBV7-3,TRBD2,TGTGCCAGCAGCTTTCGACCCCGGGACGGAAGATGGACTAGCGGGGTTGAGACCCAGTACTTC,CASSFRPRDGRWTSGVETQYF
-,TRBJ2-6,TRBV6-6,-,TGTGCCAGCAGCTCATCGCAGGGGATGAGGTCCAACGTCCTGACTTTC,CASSSSQGMRSNVLTF
few,TRBJ1-2,TRBV29-1,TRBD1,TGCAGCGTGCCGGGACAGCGCGAACCCTATGGCTACACCTTC,CSVPGQREPYGYTF
-,TRBJ2-7,TRBV21-1,-,TGTGCCAGCATCATGGACAGGGGGCATTCCTACGAGCAGTACTTC,CASIMDRGHSYEQYF